A single sample gave rise to the 11 T cell receptor beta chains below, sequenced in a study of response to subunit inactivated influenza vaccine. MiXCR was run by TCRdb on the RT-PCR reads, yielding one entry per CDR3 protein. Altogether roughly 760,000 distinct CDR3 sequences are present, roughly 20% being singletons, with the ten largest covering about 10%. Sequenced here: PBMCs from blood, sampled approximately 5 days after vaccination. Receptors originate from a man in his forties or fifties who received an inactivated influenza vaccine.

This clonotype appeared a few times. The gene calls are TRBV10-3 and TRBJ2-7; 11 bases fit TRBD2. The V gene's germline CDR1 is ENHRY and CDR2 SYGVKD. CDR3 size: 14 residues. V was pared by 4 bases and J by 2 bases, with 1 base of the junction left unmatched. The CDR3 bases are TGTGCCATCAGTGGTAGCGGGAGGGCCTACGAGCAGTACTTC. Its translation: CAISGSGRAYEQYF.

This clonotype was observed a few times. The V and J genes are TRBV15 and TRBJ2-1; TRBD2 agrees at 7 bases. From germline, CDR1 is LNHNV and CDR2 YYDKDF (reference sequence). The CDR3 has 15 amino acids. The junction had 7 bases not matched to a gene; V was cut back by 1 base and J by 7 bases. CDR3 region: CATSRGGRVANEQFF. Written as DNA, the CDR3 is TGTGCCACCAGCAGAGGTGGGAGGGTAGCGAATGAGCAGTTCTTC.

This clonotype occurred a few times. The chain couples TRBV20-1 to TRBJ2-7; no firm D call. The CDR3 is 13 amino acids. Looked up from germline, CDR1 is DFQATT and CDR2 is SNEGSKA (reference sequence). The germline V and J ends were trimmed by 0 bases and 1 base, with 7 bases remaining between them. The CDR3 protein is CSARDVMSYEQYF. Here the CDR3 DNA reads TGCAGTGCTAGAGATGTTATGTCCTACGAGCAGTACTTC.

This clonotype was observed a single time. The chain has TRBV18 and TRBJ2-7; tentatively, D is TRBD1 or TRBD2 (5 bases each). This CDR3 has 16 residues. Trimming took 3 bases from V and 6 from J, leaving 21 bases between them. The germline V gene encodes CDR1 KGHSH and CDR2 LQKENI. CDR3 nucleotides: TGTGCCAGCTCACCTAACGCCGGGACCTCGACACGCGAGCAGTACTTC. It codes for CASSPNAGTSTREQYF.

This clonotype showed up many times. The chain employs TRBV12-3 or TRBV12-4 and TRBJ2-2, with 12 bases fitting TRBD2. Germline trimming cut 6 bases from V and 7 bases from J; bases unmatched to any gene: 9. The CDR3 contains 16 residues. The CDR3 DNA sequence: TGTGCCAGCAGACATCGACTAGCGGGAGCGAACGGGGAGCTGTTTTTT. Its translation: CASRHRLAGANGELFF.

CDR3 nucleotide sequence: TGTGCCAGCAGCCCCACCCCTAGCGGGATCTCCGGGGAGCTGTTTTTT. Translated: CASSPTPSGISGELFF. The rearrangement joins TRBV7-3 to TRBJ2-2; 9 positions agree with TRBD2. The CDR3 consists of 16 residues. With 5 bases clipped from V and 6 bases from J, the junction kept 10 bases outside the gene matches. Germline assignment: CDR1 SGHTA and CDR2 FQGTGA.

CDR3 amino acids: CASRKAGGHNEQFF. In nucleotides, the CDR3 is TGTGCCAGCAGAAAAGCGGGAGGCCACAATGAGCAGTTCTTC. The chain links TRBV7-2 to TRBJ2-1; 9 positions agree with TRBD2. The V and J ends lost 6 bases and 5 bases, in that order; junction bases with no gene match: 5. The CDR3 sequence is 14 residues long. Per germline, CDR1 SGHTA and CDR2 FQGNSA.

V gene TRBV6-2 or TRBV6-3 combines with J gene TRBJ2-1, with 10 nucleotides matching TRBD2. The junction had 7 bases not matched to a gene; V was cut back by 2 bases and J by 6 bases. Looked up from germline, CDR1 is MNHEY and CDR2 is SVGEGT. CDR3 size: 16 residues. In DNA, the CDR3 is TGTGCCAGCAGTTACCCTCTAGCGGGGGTACTCAATGAGCAGTTCTTC. It specifies CASSYPLAGVLNEQFF.

This clonotype was counted between two and nine times. The chain links TRBV20-1 to TRBJ2-6; tentative D call: TRBD1 (6 bases). The V end lost 5 bases, the J end lost 1 base, and 9 bases lay between the germline ends. The CDR3 runs to 14 residues. Germline CDR1 is DFQATT and CDR2 is SNEGSKA (reference sequence). CDR3 DNA: TGCAGTGCTTATGACAGGTCTGGGGCCAACGTCCTGACTTTC. Translating it yields CSAYDRSGANVLTF.

This clonotype was seen a few times. CDR3 DNA sequence: TGTGCCAGCAGTTACGAGGGGCCCTTGGGTCCGGAGACCCAGTACTTC. It is translated as CASSYEGPLGPETQYF. The V gene is TRBV6-2 or TRBV6-3, the J gene TRBJ2-5, with D tentatively TRBD1 or TRBD2 (5 bases each). The V gene lost 2 bases and the J gene lost 5 bases, with 18 bases spanning the gap. Germline CDR1 and CDR2: MNHEY and SVGEGT. The CDR3 contains 16 residues.

This clonotype was recorded at least ten times. The chain employs TRBV5-1 and TRBJ1-2, with a possible D match to TRBD1 (5 bases). Per germline, CDR1 SGHRS and CDR2 YFSETQ. The CDR3 is 15 residues long. V was trimmed by 1 base and J by 5 bases, leaving 15 bases between them. The CDR3 nucleotides read TGCGCCAGCAGCTTGAGTTGGGGGTCAGCTTATGGCTACACCTTC. Translation: CASSLSWGSAYGYTF.